The 9 T cell receptor beta chains presented below share a single source sample, sequenced in a study of blood T cell repertoires in COVID-19. Clones were sequenced by immunoSEQ multiplex PCR, and TCRdb holds only the in-frame ones, with some missing. The data contain 150,000 to 200,000 clones, 88% of them singletons. Sequences were obtained from peripheral blood. These receptors were taken from a man in his sixties with acute or convalescent COVID-19.

The chain links TRBV7-3 to TRBJ2-2; tentative D call: TRBD2 (6 bases). This CDR3 comprises 14 residues. Trimming took off 5 bases at V and 3 bases at J, with 10 bases between the two ends. Germline V gene sequence: CDR1 SGHTA, CDR2 FQGTGA. The CDR3 here is CASSPTRDTGELFF. The CDR3 DNA is TGTGCCAGCAGCCCGACTAGGGACACCGGGGAGCTGTTTTTT.

The chain has TRBV19 and TRBJ2-2; perhaps TRBD1 as D (7 bases). CDR3 length equals 15 residues. V was pared by 6 bases and J by 3 bases, with 14 bases between. CDR1 and CDR2 (germline): LNHDA, SQIVND (reference sequence). CDR3 amino acids: CASRRDRLDTGELFF. The CDR3 DNA reads TGTGCCAGTAGGCGGGACAGACTAGACACCGGGGAGCTGTTTTTT.

This chain uses TRBV19 with TRBJ1-3; no clear D. V was shortened by 7 bases and J by 7 bases, with 11 bases between the two germline ends. Germline values: CDR1 LNHDA, CDR2 SQIVND (reference sequence). This CDR3 contains 12 residues. CDR3: CASTPSRNTIYF. The DNA of the CDR3 is TGTGCCAGTACCCCCTCCAGGAACACCATATATTTT.

V usage is TRBV19 and J usage is TRBJ1-4; 9 bases agree with TRBD1. CDR1 and CDR2 from the germline V gene are LNHDA and SQIVND (reference sequence). V trimming: 6 bases; J trimming: 2 bases; junction bases outside the gene matches: 1. The CDR3 runs 14 residues. CDR3 residues: CASRTGGTNEKLFF. The CDR3 coding sequence is TGTGCCAGTAGGACAGGGGGGACTAATGAAAAACTGTTTTTT.

The chain joins TRBV3-1 (or the pseudogene TRBV3-2) to TRBJ1-3; 10 bases agree with TRBD1. The CDR3 loop spans 15 amino acids. The V and J ends lost 4 bases and 3 bases, in that order; junction bases with no gene match: 3. In germline, CDR1 is LGHDT, CDR2 YNNKEL (reference sequence). The CDR3 DNA sequence: TGTGCCAGCAGCCGACAGGGGGCGCTTGGAAACACCATATATTTT. Amino acid sequence: CASSRQGALGNTIYF.

The rearrangement links TRBV4-1 to TRBJ2-5; D might be TRBD2 (6 bases). CDR1 and CDR2 (germline): MGHRA, YSYEKL. V was shortened by 2 bases and J by 5 bases, with 18 bases between the two germline ends. The CDR3 is made up of 16 amino acids. The CDR3 sequence is CASSQSVGGGRETQYF. The CDR3 DNA sequence: TGCGCCAGCAGCCAAAGTGTGGGGGGTGGACGGGAGACCCAGTACTTC.

The rearrangement uses TRBV9 and TRBJ1-1; no firm D call. Germline V gene lookup returns CDR1 SGDLS and CDR2 YYNGEE. The germline V and J ends were trimmed by 4 bases and 3 bases, with 10 bases remaining between them. The CDR3 length is 13 residues. CDR3 loop: CASSQTAYTEAFF. Here the CDR3 DNA reads TGTGCCAGCAGCCAAACAGCTTACACTGAAGCTTTCTTT.

The genes are TRBV7-3 and TRBJ1-6; D might be TRBD1 (5 bases). The CDR3 covers 14 residues. V lost 1 base and J lost 9, with 10 bases in between. The germline V gene encodes CDR1 SGHTA and CDR2 FQGTGA. The CDR3 DNA sequence: TGTGCCAGCAGCTTAAGGGGCAAAGGTTCACCCCTCCACTTT. Its translation is CASSLRGKGSPLHF.

The J gene is TRBJ2-4, the V gene TRBV11-2; 10 bases agree with TRBD1. The junction had 2 bases not matched to a gene; V was cut back by 1 base and J by 2 bases. From germline, CDR1 is SGHAT and CDR2 FQNNGV. The CDR3 is 16 residues long. CDR3 DNA: TGTGCCAGCAGCTTAGTGGGACAGGGGACCAAAAACATTCAGTACTTC. It is translated as CASSLVGQGTKNIQYF.